This TCR beta chain was found in a study of PD-1 blockade in classical Hodgkin lymphoma. The assay was immunoSEQ multiplex PCR, and TCRdb's table has in-frame clones only and misses some. This repertoire shows 20,000 to 25,000 clones, over 70% found once; its top ten account for 6.5% to 8%. Following autologous stem cell transplantation, relapse occurred in every patient, and exposure to brentuximab vedotin varied. V was shortened by 3 bases and J by 6 bases, with 19 bases between the two germline ends. Germline V gene lookup returns CDR1 SGHRS and CDR2 YFSETQ. This CDR3 contains 15 residues. The V and J genes are TRBV5-1 and TRBJ2-7; D perhaps matches TRBD2 (6 bases). The specimen was peripheral blood mononuclear cells (PBMCs), collected at baseline. This TCR derives from a human donor with classical Hodgkin lymphoma. This CDR3 is CASSSGSGEAFEQYF. CDR3 DNA: TGCGCCAGCAGCTCGGGATCCGGGGAGGCTTTCGAGCAGTACTTC. Full variable domain (remainder filled in from reference TRBV5-1 and TRBJ2-7): KAGVTQTPRYLIKTRGQQVTLSCSPISGHRSVSWYQQTPGQGLQFLFEYFSETQRNKGNFPGRFSGRQFSNSRSEMNVSTLELGDSALYLCASSSGSGEAFEQYFGPGTRLTVT.